These T cell receptor beta chains were read from a single sample in a study of blood T cell repertoires in COVID-19. Method: immunoSEQ multiplex PCR; TCRdb's copy keeps in-frame clones and lacks some. The table shows more than 95,000 clones, with 86% occurring only once. The material sequenced was peripheral blood. These receptors originate from a man between 65 and 85 years old who had recovered from COVID-19. Each CDR3 is given with its conserved first and last residue. D genes are given only for firm matches. Size is stated for part of the rows, as once, few or many counts, or as a class when the clone is expanded.

clone_size	v_call	j_call	d_call	cdr3_aa	cdr3_nt
NA	TRBV4-3	TRBJ2-3	NA	CASSPRAERSTDTQYF	TGCGCCAGCAGCCCACGGGCGGAGCGGAGCACAGATACGCAGTATTTT
NA	TRBV5-8	TRBJ2-3	TRBD2	CASSLTSGGPDTQYF	TGTGCCAGCAGCTTGACTAGCGGGGGGCCCGATACGCAGTATTTT
medium-sized	TRBV12-3/TRBV12-4	TRBJ2-1	NA	CASSLSSFNEQFF	TGTGCCAGCAGTTTATCGTCTTTCAATGAGCAGTTCTTC
NA	TRBV7-3	TRBJ2-7	TRBD2	CASSLMGVGTTPTEQYF	TGTGCCAGCAGCTTAATGGGGGTGGGGACTACCCCCACAGAGCAGTACTTC
NA	TRBV2	TRBJ2-6	NA	CASSSGTLPLTSGANVLTF	TGTGCCAGCAGTTCCGGGACACTACCGCTCACCTCTGGGGCCAACGTCCTGACTTTC
few	TRBV30	TRBJ1-1	NA	CAWSANGDTEAFF	TGTGCCTGGAGTGCCAACGGGGACACTGAAGCTTTCTTT
NA	TRBV5-6	TRBJ2-4	TRBD1	CASSLGQGVGNIQYF	TGTGCCAGCAGCTTGGGACAGGGGGTTGGAAACATTCAGTACTTC
NA	TRBV28	TRBJ2-2	TRBD2	CASSSYGRVRTGELFF	TGTGCCAGCAGTTCATATGGGAGGGTCAGGACCGGGGAGCTGTTTTTT
NA	TRBV9	TRBJ2-1	NA	CASSVSGQASYNEQFF	TGTGCCAGCAGCGTAAGCGGGCAGGCCTCCTACAATGAGCAGTTCTTC
NA	TRBV29-1	TRBJ2-5	TRBD2	CSPLGLAGAPETQYF	TGCAGCCCCCTGGGGCTAGCGGGAGCCCCAGAGACCCAGTACTTC
NA	TRBV5-6	TRBJ2-7	TRBD2	CASSGRLAGSYEQYF	TGTGCCAGCAGCGGGAGACTAGCGGGTTCCTACGAGCAGTACTTC
NA	TRBV18	TRBJ1-2	NA	CASSPPGDDYGYTF	TGTGCCAGCTCACCACCAGGGGATGACTATGGCTACACCTTC
NA	TRBV6-5	TRBJ1-6	NA	CASTDPRDINSPLHF	TGTGCCAGCACCGACCCCCGGGACATTAATTCACCCCTCCACTTT
NA	TRBV18	TRBJ2-7	TRBD1	CASSPPNRGSYEQYF	TGTGCCAGCTCACCACCGAACAGGGGTTCCTACGAGCAGTACTTC
NA	TRBV28	TRBJ1-5	NA	CASSLWGRVNQPQHF	TGTGCCAGCAGTTTATGGGGCAGGGTTAATCAGCCCCAGCATTTT
NA	TRBV5-4	TRBJ2-7	NA	CASSLAGLDSDEQYF	TGTGCCAGCAGCTTGGCCGGCCTAGACAGCGACGAGCAGTACTTC
NA	TRBV27	TRBJ2-1	TRBD1	CASSPGQGSGNEQFF	TGTGCCAGCAGTCCGGGACAGGGGTCGGGAAATGAGCAGTTCTTC
NA	TRBV7-8	TRBJ2-2	NA	CASSLSGTGELFF	TGTGCCAGCAGCTTATCGGGGACCGGGGAGCTGTTTTTT
NA	TRBV5-8	TRBJ1-3	TRBD1	CASSFTGAGVTIYF	TGTGCCAGCAGCTTCACAGGGGCCGGAGTCACCATATATTTT
few	TRBV5-6	TRBJ1-3	NA	CASSDSGAGNTIYF	TGTGCCAGCAGCGACTCAGGGGCTGGAAACACCATATATTTT
few	TRBV5-5	TRBJ2-6	NA	CATNLGHHSGANVLTF	TGTGCCACCAACCTTGGACACCACTCTGGGGCCAACGTCCTGACTTTC
NA	TRBV7-9	TRBJ1-1	TRBD1	CASSPRGGTVSNTEAFF	TGTGCCAGCAGCCCTCGGGGGGGGACAGTCTCGAACACTGAAGCTTTCTTT
NA	TRBV5-8	TRBJ1-5	NA	CASSFRASTNQPQHF	TGTGCCAGCAGCTTCAGAGCTTCGACAAATCAGCCCCAGCATTTT
NA	TRBV30	TRBJ1-5	NA	CAWSATGTGYSNQPQHF	TGTGCCTGGAGTGCCACAGGGACGGGCTATAGCAATCAGCCCCAGCATTTT
NA	TRBV7-2	TRBJ2-3	TRBD2	CASSFHSSGGYTDTQYF	TGTGCCAGCAGCTTCCATTCTAGCGGGGGTTACACAGATACGCAGTATTTT
NA	TRBV5-1	TRBJ2-1	TRBD2	CASSLPSGSYNEQFF	TGCGCCAGCAGCTTGCCTAGCGGTTCCTACAATGAGCAGTTCTTC
NA	TRBV9	TRBJ2-5	TRBD2	CASSVGSGETQYF	TGTGCCAGCAGCGTAGGTAGCGGGGAGACCCAGTACTTC
NA	TRBV7-6	TRBJ1-1	NA	CASSLGRGRDTEAFF	TGTGCCAGCAGCTTAGGGCGAGGGAGGGACACTGAAGCTTTCTTT
NA	TRBV23-1	TRBJ2-1	NA	CASSQLRSNEQFF	TGCGCCAGCAGTCAATTGCGGTCCAATGAGCAGTTCTTC
NA	TRBV20-1	TRBJ2-1	TRBD1	CSASRTGSNNEQFF	TGCAGTGCTAGTAGGACAGGGTCTAACAATGAGCAGTTCTTC
NA	TRBV2	TRBJ2-7	TRBD2	CASTAGGYEQYF	TGTGCCAGCACCGCGGGGGGGTACGAGCAGTACTTC
NA	TRBV3-1/TRBV3-2	TRBJ2-3	TRBD2	CASSPGTSGGEGDTQYF	TGTGCCAGCAGCCCTGGGACTAGCGGGGGGGAAGGAGATACGCAGTATTTT
NA	TRBV5-4	TRBJ2-4	NA	CASSLAGPSRNIQYF	TGTGCCAGCAGCTTGGCCGGTCCGTCCAGGAACATTCAGTACTTC
NA	TRBV9	TRBJ1-4	NA	CASSVAAVDNEKLFF	TGTGCCAGCAGCGTAGCGGCGGTCGATAATGAAAAACTGTTTTTT
few	TRBV5-6	TRBJ2-6	NA	CASSLGAGANVLTF	TGTGCCAGCAGCCTCGGGGCTGGGGCCAACGTCCTGACTTTC
NA	TRBV10-3	TRBJ2-1	TRBD2	CAISQMTSGGYNEQFF	TGTGCCATCAGCCAAATGACTAGCGGGGGATACAATGAGCAGTTCTTC
NA	TRBV7-2	TRBJ2-7	NA	CASSPSPRDEQYF	TGTGCCAGCAGCCCCAGCCCCCGGGACGAGCAGTACTTC
NA	TRBV7-2	TRBJ2-7	TRBD1	CASSRDRSYNEQYF	TGTGCCAGCAGCCGGGACAGATCCTACAACGAGCAGTACTTC
once	TRBV5-3	TRBJ1-6	NA	CARSHRTVEFFSPLHF	TGTGCCAGAAGCCACCGGACAGTAGAGTTTTTCTCACCCCTCCACTTT
NA	TRBV3-1/TRBV3-2	TRBJ2-4	NA	CASSHTRSGKLAKNIQYF	TGTGCCAGCAGCCACACAAGGTCAGGGAAGTTAGCCAAAAACATTCAGTACTTC
few	TRBV6-5	TRBJ1-6	NA	CASSLYNSPLHF	TGTGCCAGCAGTCTGTATAATTCACCCCTCCACTTT
NA	TRBV20-1	TRBJ2-7	NA	CSASVGVSYEQYF	TGCAGTGCTAGTGTCGGGGTTTCCTACGAGCAGTACTTC
NA	TRBV28	TRBJ2-1	NA	CASSLVKPRLDEQFF	TGTGCCAGCAGTTTAGTCAAACCCCGACTGGATGAGCAGTTCTTC
NA	TRBV29-1	TRBJ2-1	TRBD1	CSVDPGQGAYNEQFF	TGCAGCGTTGACCCCGGTCAGGGGGCCTACAATGAGCAGTTCTTC
NA	TRBV5-3	TRBJ2-3	TRBD2	CARTREESDTQYF	TGTGCCAGAACGCGGGAGGAGTCGGATACGCAGTATTTT
NA	TRBV7-6	TRBJ2-1	NA	CASSYWRGNEQFF	TGTGCCAGCAGCTACTGGCGGGGCAATGAGCAGTTCTTC
many	TRBV7-9	TRBJ2-7	NA	CASDRGQSNRYEQYF	TGTGCCAGCGATCGAGGACAGTCCAACAGGTACGAGCAGTACTTC
NA	TRBV5-1	TRBJ1-2	TRBD1	CASSPLTGGSGYTF	TGCGCCAGCAGCCCCTTGACAGGGGGCAGTGGCTACACCTTC
NA	TRBV11-2	TRBJ2-7	TRBD1	CASSPYQGQGSEQYF	TGTGCCAGCAGTCCTTACCAGGGACAGGGTTCCGAGCAGTACTTC
NA	TRBV2	TRBJ1-5	TRBD1	CASSRTGDQPQHF	TGTGCCAGCAGTCGGACAGGGGATCAGCCCCAGCATTTT
NA	TRBV4-3	TRBJ2-3	NA	CASSQEPNLVADTQYF	TGCGCCAGCAGCCAAGAACCTAACCTTGTTGCAGATACGCAGTATTTT
NA	TRBV5-1	TRBJ2-3	NA	CASSLGVAREDTQYF	TGCGCCAGCAGCTTGGGGGTAGCTCGGGAAGATACGCAGTATTTT
NA	TRBV9	TRBJ2-3	NA	CASSVSGRTDTQYF	TGTGCCAGCAGCGTATCGGGTCGTACAGATACGCAGTATTTT
NA	TRBV28	TRBJ1-2	NA	CASSTPEGSRGYTF	TGTGCCAGCAGTACCCCGGAGGGGTCAAGGGGCTACACCTTC